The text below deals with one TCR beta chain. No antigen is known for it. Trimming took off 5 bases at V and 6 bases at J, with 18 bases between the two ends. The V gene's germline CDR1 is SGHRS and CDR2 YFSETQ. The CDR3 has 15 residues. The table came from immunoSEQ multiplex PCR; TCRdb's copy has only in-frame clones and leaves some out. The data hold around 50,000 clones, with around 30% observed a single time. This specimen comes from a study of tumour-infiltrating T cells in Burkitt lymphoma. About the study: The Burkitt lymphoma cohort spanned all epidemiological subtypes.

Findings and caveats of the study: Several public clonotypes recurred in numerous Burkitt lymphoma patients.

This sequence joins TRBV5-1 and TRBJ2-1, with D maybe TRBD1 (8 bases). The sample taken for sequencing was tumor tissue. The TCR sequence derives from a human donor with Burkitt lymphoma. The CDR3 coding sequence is TGCGCCAGCAGTTCCACAGGGGGGAGGGGCAATGAGCAGTTCTTC. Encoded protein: CASSSTGGRGNEQFF.